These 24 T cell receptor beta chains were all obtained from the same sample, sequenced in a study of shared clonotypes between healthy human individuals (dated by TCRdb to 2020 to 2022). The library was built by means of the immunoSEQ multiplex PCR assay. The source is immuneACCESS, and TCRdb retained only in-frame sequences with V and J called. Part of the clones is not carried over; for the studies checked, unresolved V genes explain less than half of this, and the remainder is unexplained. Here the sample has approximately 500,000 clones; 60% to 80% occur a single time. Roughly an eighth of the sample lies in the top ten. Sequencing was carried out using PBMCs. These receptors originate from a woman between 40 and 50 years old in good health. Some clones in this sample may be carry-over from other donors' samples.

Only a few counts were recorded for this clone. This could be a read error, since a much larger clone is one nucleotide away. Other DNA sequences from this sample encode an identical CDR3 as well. In DNA form, the CDR3 reads TGTGCCAGCAGCCTTAGCGGGAGCTCCTACAATGAGCAGTTCTTC. Its protein product is CASSLSGSSYNEQFF. This chain links TRBV7-3 with TRBJ2-1, with 9 nucleotides matching TRBD2. The junction had 2 bases not matched to a gene; V was cut back by 5 bases and J by 0 bases. Germline loops: CDR1 SGHTA, CDR2 FQGTGA. This CDR3 has 15 amino acids.

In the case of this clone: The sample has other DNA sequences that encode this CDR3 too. The CDR3 DNA reads TGTGCCAGCAGCTTAGATCATCAGCCCCAGCATTTT. It codes for CASSLDHQPQHF. The chain recombines TRBV7-9 with TRBJ1-5; D is undetermined. The CDR3 runs to 12 residues. Germline lookup yields CDR1 SEHNR and CDR2 FQNEAQ (reference sequence). Trimming left V 1 base short and J 5 bases short, with 3 bases between.

The CDR3 DNA follows: TGTGCCAGCAGCTTAGGGGGGGCTCATAGCACCGGGGAGCTGTTTTTT. Residues: CASSLGGAHSTGELFF. V gene TRBV11-3 combines with J gene TRBJ2-2; D assignment may be TRBD1 or TRBD2 (6 bases each). Germline CDR1 SGHNT, CDR2 YENEEA. This CDR3 spans 16 amino acids. The ends were cut back, 1 base at V and 4 bases at J, with 13 bases in the middle. The whole variable domain, filled in from reference TRBV11-3 and TRBJ2-2, reads EAGVVQSPRYKIIEKKQPVAFWCNPISGHNTLYWYLQNLGQGPELLIRYENEEAVDDSQLPKDRFSAERLKGVDSTLKIQPAELGDSAVYLCASSLGGAHSTGELFFGEGSRLTVL.

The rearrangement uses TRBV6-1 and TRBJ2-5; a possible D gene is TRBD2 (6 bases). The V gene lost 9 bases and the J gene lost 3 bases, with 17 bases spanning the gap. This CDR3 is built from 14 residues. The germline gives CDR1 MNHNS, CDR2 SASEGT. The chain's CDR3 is CASRTWDFKETQYF. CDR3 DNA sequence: TGTGCCAGTCGGACTTGGGACTTTAAAGAGACCCAGTACTTC.

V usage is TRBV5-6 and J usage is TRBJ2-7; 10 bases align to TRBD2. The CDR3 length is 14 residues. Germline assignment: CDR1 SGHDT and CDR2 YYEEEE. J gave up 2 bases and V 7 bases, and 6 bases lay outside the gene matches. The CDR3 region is CASGRTSGPYEQYF. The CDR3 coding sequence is TGTGCCAGCGGCAGGACTAGCGGACCCTACGAGCAGTACTTC.

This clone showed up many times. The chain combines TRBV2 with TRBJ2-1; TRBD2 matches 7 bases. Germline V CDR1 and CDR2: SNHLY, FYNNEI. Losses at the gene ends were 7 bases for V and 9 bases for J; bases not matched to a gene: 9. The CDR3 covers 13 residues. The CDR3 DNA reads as TGTGCCAGCACCCCGGATTGGGGGGGTGAGCAGTTCTTC. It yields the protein CASTPDWGGEQFF.

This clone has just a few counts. The CDR3 DNA is TGCAGCGTTGAAGCCAGACTAGCGGGAGGGGAGCAGTTCTTC. This encodes CSVEARLAGGEQFF. This chain uses TRBV29-1 with TRBJ2-1; TRBD2 matches 14 bases. CDR3 length: 14 amino acids. V lost 1 base and J lost 10; bases outside the gene matches: 3. Germline V lookup: CDR1 SQVTM, CDR2 ANQGSEA.

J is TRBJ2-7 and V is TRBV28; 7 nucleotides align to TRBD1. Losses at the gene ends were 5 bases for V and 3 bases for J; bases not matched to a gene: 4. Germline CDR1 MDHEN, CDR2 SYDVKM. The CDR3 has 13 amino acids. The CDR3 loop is CASSPGQRYEQYF. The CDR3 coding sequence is TGTGCCAGCAGTCCGGGACAGCGCTACGAGCAGTACTTC. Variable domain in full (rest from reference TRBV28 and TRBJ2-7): DVKVTQSSRYLVKRTGEKVFLECVQDMDHENMFWYRQDPGLGLRLIYFSYDVKMKEKGDIPEGYSVSREKKERFSLILESASTNQTSMYLCASSPGQRYEQYFGPGTRLTVT.

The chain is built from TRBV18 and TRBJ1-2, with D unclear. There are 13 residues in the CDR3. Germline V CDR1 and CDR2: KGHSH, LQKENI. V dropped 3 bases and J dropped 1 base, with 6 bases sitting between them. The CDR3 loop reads CASSPDVNYGYTF. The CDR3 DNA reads TGTGCCAGCTCACCTGACGTTAACTATGGCTACACCTTC.

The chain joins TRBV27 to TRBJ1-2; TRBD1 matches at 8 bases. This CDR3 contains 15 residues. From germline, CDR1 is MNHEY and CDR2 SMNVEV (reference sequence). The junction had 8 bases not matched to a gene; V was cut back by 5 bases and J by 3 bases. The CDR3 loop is CASSPRQGRYYGYTF. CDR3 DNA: TGTGCCAGCAGTCCTCGACAGGGGCGGTACTATGGCTACACCTTC.

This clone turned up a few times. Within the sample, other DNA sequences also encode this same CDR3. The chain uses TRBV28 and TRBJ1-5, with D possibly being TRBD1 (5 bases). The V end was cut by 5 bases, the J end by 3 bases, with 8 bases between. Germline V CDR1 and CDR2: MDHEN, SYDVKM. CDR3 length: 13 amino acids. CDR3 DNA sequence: TGTGCCAGCAGTCTACAGGACAATCAGCCCCAGCATTTT. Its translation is CASSLQDNQPQHF.

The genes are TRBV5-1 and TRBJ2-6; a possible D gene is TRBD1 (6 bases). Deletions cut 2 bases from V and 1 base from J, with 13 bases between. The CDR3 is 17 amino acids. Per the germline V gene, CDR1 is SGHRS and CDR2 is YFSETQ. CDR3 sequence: CASSFQGRSSGANVLTF. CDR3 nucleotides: TGCGCCAGCAGCTTCCAGGGGCGTTCATCTGGGGCCAACGTCCTGACTTTC. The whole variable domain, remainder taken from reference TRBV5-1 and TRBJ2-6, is KAGVTQTPRYLIKTRGQQVTLSCSPISGHRSVSWYQQTPGQGLQFLFEYFSETQRNKGNFPGRFSGRQFSNSRSEMNVSTLELGDSALYLCASSFQGRSSGANVLTFGAGSRLTVL.

The CDR3 sequence: CASSLFWETEAFF. Here the CDR3 DNA reads TGTGCCAGCAGTTTATTTTGGGAAACTGAAGCTTTCTTT. V usage is TRBV27 and J usage is TRBJ1-1; D uncertain. Between the trimmed V and J ends, which lost 1 base and 5 bases, there was a span of 8 bases. The germline V gene encodes CDR1 MNHEY and CDR2 SMNVEV (reference sequence). The CDR3 contains 13 residues.

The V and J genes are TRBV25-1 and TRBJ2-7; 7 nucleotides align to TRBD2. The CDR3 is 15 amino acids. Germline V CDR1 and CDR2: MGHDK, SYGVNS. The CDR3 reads CAKRPHGTMAYEQYF. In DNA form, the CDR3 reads TGTGCTAAACGACCTCATGGGACTATGGCCTACGAGCAGTACTTC.

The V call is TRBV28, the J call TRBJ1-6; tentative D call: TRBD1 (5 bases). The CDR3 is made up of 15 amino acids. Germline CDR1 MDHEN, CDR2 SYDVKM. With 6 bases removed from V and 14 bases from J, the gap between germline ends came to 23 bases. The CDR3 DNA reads TGTGCCAGCAGCGCAGCGGGGCAGCTGCGTGGAGCCCTCCACTTT. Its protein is CASSAAGQLRGALHF.

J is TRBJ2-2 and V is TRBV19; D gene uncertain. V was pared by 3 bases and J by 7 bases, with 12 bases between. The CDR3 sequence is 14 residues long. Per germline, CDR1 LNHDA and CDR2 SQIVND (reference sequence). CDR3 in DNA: TGTGCCAGTAGTATTCCCGGGTATGGCGGGGAGCTGTTTTTT. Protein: CASSIPGYGGELFF. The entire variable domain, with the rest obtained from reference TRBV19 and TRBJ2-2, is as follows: DGGITQSPKYLFRKEGQNVTLSCEQNLNHDAMYWYRQDPGQGLRLIYYSQIVNDFQKGDIAEGYSVSREKKESFPLTVTSAQKNPTAFYLCASSIPGYGGELFFGEGSRLTVL.

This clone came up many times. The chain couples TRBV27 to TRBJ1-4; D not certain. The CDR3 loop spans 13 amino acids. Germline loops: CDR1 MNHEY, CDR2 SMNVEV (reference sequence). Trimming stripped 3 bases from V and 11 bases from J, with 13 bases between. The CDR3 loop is CASSFGPGKKLFF. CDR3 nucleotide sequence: TGTGCCAGCAGTTTTGGTCCGGGAAAGAAACTGTTTTTT.

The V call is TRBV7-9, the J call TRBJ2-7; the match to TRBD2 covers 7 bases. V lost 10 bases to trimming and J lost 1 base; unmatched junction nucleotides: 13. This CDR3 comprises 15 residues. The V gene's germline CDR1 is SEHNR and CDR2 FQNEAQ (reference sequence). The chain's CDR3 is CATAFGGESSYEQYF. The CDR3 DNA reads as TGTGCCACCGCCTTTGGGGGGGAGAGTTCCTACGAGCAGTACTTC.

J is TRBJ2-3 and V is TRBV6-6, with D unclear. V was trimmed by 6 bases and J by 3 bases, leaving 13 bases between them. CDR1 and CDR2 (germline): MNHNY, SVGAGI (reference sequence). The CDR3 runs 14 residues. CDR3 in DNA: TGTGCCAGCAGCCCGAGAGTAGTTACAGATACGCAGTATTTT. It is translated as CASSPRVVTDTQYF.

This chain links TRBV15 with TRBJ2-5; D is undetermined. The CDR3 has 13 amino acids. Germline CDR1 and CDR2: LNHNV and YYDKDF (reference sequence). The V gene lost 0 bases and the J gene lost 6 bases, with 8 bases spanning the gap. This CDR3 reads CATSRDQGKTQYF. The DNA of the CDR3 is TGTGCCACCAGCAGAGATCAAGGGAAGACCCAGTACTTC.

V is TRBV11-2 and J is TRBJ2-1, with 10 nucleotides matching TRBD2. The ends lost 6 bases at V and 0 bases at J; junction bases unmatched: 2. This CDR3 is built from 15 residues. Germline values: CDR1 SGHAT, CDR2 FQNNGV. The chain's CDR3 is CASSRTSGSYNEQFF. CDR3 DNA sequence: TGTGCCAGCAGTCGGACTAGCGGCTCCTACAATGAGCAGTTCTTC.

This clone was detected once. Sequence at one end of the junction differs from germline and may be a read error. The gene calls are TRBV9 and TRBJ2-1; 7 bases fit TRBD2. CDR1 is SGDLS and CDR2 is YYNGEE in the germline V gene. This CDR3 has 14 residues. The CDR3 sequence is CASSLETSYDEQFF. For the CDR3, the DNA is TGTGCCAGCAGCCTGGAGACTAGCTACGATGAGCAGTTCTTC.

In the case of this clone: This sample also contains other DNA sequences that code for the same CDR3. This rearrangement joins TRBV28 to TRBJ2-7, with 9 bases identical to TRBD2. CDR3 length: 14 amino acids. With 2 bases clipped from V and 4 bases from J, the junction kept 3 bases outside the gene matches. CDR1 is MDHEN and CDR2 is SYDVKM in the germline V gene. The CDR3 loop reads CASSLTAGGYEQYF. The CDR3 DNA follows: TGTGCCAGCAGTTTAACAGCGGGAGGTTACGAGCAGTACTTC.

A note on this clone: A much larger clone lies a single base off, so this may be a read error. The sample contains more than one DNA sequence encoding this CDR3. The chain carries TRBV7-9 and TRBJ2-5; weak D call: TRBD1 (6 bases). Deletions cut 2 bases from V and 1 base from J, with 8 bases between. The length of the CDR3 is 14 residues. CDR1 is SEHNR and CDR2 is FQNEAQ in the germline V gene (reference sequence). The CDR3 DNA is TGTGCCAGCAGCTTACTAGGGGGCCAAGAGACCCAGTACTTC. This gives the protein CASSLLGGQETQYF.